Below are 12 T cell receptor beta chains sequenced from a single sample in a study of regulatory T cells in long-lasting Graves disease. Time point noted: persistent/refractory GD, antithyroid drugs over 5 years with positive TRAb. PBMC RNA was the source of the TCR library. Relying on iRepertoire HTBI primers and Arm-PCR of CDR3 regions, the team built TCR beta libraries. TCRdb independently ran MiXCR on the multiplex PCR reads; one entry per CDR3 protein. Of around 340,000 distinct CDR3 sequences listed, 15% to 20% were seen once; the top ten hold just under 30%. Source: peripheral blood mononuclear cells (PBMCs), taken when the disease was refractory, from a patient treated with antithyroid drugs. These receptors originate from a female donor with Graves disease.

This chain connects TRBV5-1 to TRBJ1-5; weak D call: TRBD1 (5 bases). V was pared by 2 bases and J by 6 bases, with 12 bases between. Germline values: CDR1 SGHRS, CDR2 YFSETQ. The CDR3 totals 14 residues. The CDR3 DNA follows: TGCGCCAGCAGCTTAGTGGAAGGGACTCAGCCCCAGCATTTT. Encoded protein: CASSLVEGTQPQHF. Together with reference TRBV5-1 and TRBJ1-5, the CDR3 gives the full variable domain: KAGVTQTPRYLIKTRGQQVTLSCSPISGHRSVSWYQQTPGQGLQFLFEYFSETQRNKGNFPGRFSGRQFSNSRSEMNVSTLELGDSALYLCASSLVEGTQPQHFGDGTRLSIL.

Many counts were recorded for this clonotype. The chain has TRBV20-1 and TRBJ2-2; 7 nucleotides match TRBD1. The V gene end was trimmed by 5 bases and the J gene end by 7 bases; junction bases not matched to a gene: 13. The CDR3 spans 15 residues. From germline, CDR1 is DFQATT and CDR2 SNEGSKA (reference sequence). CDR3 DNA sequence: TGCAGTGCTGCAAGGTTGGGGCAGGGGGACGGGGAGCTGTTTTTT. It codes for CSAARLGQGDGELFF.

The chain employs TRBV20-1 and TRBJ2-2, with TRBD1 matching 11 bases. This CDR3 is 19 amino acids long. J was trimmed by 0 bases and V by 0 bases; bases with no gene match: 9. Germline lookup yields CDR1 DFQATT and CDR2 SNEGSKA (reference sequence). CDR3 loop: CSARDYYGQGASNTGELFF. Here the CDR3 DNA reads TGCAGTGCTAGAGATTATTACGGACAGGGGGCGTCGAACACCGGGGAGCTGTTTTTT.

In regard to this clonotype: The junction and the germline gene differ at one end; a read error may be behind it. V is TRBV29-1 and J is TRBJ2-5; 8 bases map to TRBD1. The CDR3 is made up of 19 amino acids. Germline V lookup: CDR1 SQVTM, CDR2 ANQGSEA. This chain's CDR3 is CSVEEGGPTGVSMEETQHF. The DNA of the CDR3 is TGCAGCGTTGAAGAAGGTGGGCCGACAGGGGTCTCCATGGAAGAGACCCAGCACTTC.

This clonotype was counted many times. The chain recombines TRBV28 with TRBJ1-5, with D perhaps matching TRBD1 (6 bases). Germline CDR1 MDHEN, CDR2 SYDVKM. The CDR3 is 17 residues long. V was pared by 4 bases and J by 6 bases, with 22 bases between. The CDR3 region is CASSYLGGGLGSQPQHF. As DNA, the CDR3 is TGTGCCAGCAGTTATCTTGGGGGGGGCCTGGGTAGTCAGCCCCAGCATTTT.

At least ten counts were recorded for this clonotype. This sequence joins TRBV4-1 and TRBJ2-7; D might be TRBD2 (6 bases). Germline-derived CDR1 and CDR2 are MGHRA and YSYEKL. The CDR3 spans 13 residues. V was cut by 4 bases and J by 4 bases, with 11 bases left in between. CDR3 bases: TGCGCCAGCAGCCGGTTGGGGGGTTACGAGCAGTACTTC. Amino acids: CASSRLGGYEQYF.

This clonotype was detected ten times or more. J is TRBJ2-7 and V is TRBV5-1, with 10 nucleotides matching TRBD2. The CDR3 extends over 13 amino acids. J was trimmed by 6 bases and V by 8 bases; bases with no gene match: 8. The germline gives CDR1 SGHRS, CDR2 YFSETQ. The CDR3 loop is CASSAGGPVEQYF. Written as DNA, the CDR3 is TGCGCCAGTTCAGCGGGAGGGCCCGTCGAGCAGTACTTC.

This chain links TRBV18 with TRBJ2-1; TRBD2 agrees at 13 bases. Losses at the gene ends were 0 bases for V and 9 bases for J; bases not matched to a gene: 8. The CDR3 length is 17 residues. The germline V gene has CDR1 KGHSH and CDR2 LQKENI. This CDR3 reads CASSPPLVLAGGPEQFF. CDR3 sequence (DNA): TGTGCCAGCTCACCACCCCTGGTACTAGCGGGAGGGCCTGAGCAGTTCTTC.

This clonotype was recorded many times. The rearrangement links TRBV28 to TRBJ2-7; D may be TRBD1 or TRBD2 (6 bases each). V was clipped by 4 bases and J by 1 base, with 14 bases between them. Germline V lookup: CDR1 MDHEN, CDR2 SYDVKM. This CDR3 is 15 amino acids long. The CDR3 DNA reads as TGTGCCAGCAGTTCTGGAAAAGGGGGGTCCTACGAGCAGTACTTC. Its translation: CASSSGKGGSYEQYF.

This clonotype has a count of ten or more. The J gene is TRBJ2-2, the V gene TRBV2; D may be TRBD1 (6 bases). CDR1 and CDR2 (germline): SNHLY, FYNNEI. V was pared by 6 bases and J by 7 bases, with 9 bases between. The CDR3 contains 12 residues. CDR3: CASRRGGGELFF. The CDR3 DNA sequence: TGTGCCAGCAGGCGAGGGGGCGGGGAGCTGTTTTTT.

The CDR3 nucleotides read TGTGCCAGCAGTTACTCGGCTCGGGGCACTGAAGCTTTCTTT. Its translation is CASSYSARGTEAFF. This rearrangement joins TRBV6-2 or TRBV6-3 to TRBJ1-1, with D hard to call. CDR3 length: 14 residues. The V end lost 0 bases, the J end lost 4 bases, and 9 bases lay between the germline ends. CDR1 and CDR2 (germline): MNHEY, SVGEGT.

The CDR3 sequence: CASRRADRADTQYF. In nucleotides, the CDR3 is TGTGCCAGCAGGCGGGCGGACAGGGCTGATACGCAGTATTTT. The V and J genes are TRBV11-2 and TRBJ2-3; 8 bases map to TRBD1. V lost 6 bases, J lost 6 bases, and 8 bases stayed unmatched. The germline V gene encodes CDR1 SGHAT and CDR2 FQNNGV. The CDR3 has 14 residues.